Listed here are 22 T cell receptor beta chains from one sample, sequenced in a study of CD8 T cells in Susac syndrome. An input of about 0.5 to 1 ug of RNA was subjected to reverse transcription using random hexamers. TCRdb used MiXCR to reprocess the immunoSEQ multiplex PCR reads, holding one entry per CDR3 protein. The sample shows about 160,000 distinct CDR3 sequences, around 92% of them seen only once. Sample: CD4+ T cells from PBMCs. Receptor source: a human donor in good health.

The chain uses TRBV2 and TRBJ1-1, with 7 nucleotides matching TRBD1. Unmatched junction bases numbered 8, after V lost 9 bases and J lost 1 base. CDR1 is SNHLY and CDR2 is FYNNEI in the germline V gene. This CDR3 region has 14 residues. This CDR3 is CASDRDGGNTEAFF. The CDR3 bases are TGTGCCAGTGACAGGGACGGAGGGAACACTGAAGCTTTCTTT.

The chain recombines TRBV28 with TRBJ2-4; perhaps TRBD1 as D (5 bases). Per the germline V gene, CDR1 is MDHEN and CDR2 is SYDVKM. The CDR3 consists of 14 residues. The germline V and J ends were trimmed by 8 bases and 1 base, with 12 bases remaining between them. The CDR3 nucleotides read TGTGCCAGCGCTGGGGCCGCGGCCAAAAACATTCAGTACTTC. Protein: CASAGAAAKNIQYF.

The rearrangement uses TRBV20-1 and TRBJ2-7, with 9 nucleotides matching TRBD1. Germline loops: CDR1 DFQATT, CDR2 SNEGSKA (reference sequence). V lost 5 bases, J lost 3 bases, and 8 bases stayed unmatched. There are 14 residues in the CDR3. CDR3 nucleotide sequence: TGCAGTGCTGTACGGACAGGGGTCTTCTACGAGCAGTACTTC. This encodes CSAVRTGVFYEQYF.

This chain uses TRBV11-2 with TRBJ2-5, with 9 nucleotides matching TRBD1. The V gene's germline CDR1 is SGHAT and CDR2 FQNNGV. The CDR3 consists of 14 residues. The J segment lost 4 bases and the V segment lost 5 bases, leaving 5 bases of the junction unmatched. CDR3 loop: CASSRGQGGETQYF. The CDR3 nucleotides are TGTGCCAGCAGCCGGGGACAGGGTGGAGAGACCCAGTACTTC. The complete variable domain, with remaining parts taken from reference TRBV11-2 and TRBJ2-5, reads EAGVAQSPRYKIIEKRQSVAFWCNPISGHATLYWYQQILGQGPKLLIQFQNNGVVDDSQLPKDRFSAERLKGVDSTLKIQPAKLEDSAVYLCASSRGQGGETQYFGPGTRLLVL.

The V call is TRBV18, the J call TRBJ1-1; the D is unclear. This CDR3 has 11 residues. Trimming shortened V by 3 bases and J by 4 bases, and 3 bases separated the two germline ends. Germline lookup yields CDR1 KGHSH and CDR2 LQKENI. The CDR3 region is CASSPFTEAFF. CDR3 bases: TGTGCCAGCTCACCTTTCACTGAAGCTTTCTTT. The full variable domain, in which reference TRBV18 and TRBJ1-1 provide the parts outside the CDR3, is NAGVMQNPRHLVRRRGQEARLRCSPMKGHSHVYWYRQLPEEGLKFMVYLQKENIIDESGMPKERFSAEFPKEGPSILRIQQVVRGDSAAYFCASSPFTEAFFGQGTRLTVV.

The V call is TRBV6-1, the J call TRBJ1-6; TRBD1 might be the D (6 bases). Trimming shortened V by 1 base and J by 7 bases, and 11 bases separated the two germline ends. CDR3 length equals 15 residues. Germline assignment: CDR1 MNHNS and CDR2 SASEGT. Here the CDR3 DNA reads TGTGCCAGCAGTGAAGAGGCAGGGGCGAATTCACCCCTCCACTTT. This gives the protein CASSEEAGANSPLHF.

This chain uses TRBV5-1 with TRBJ1-2; 9 bases are shared with TRBD1. The CDR3 has 18 residues. Germline values: CDR1 SGHRS, CDR2 YFSETQ. Trimming took 5 bases from V and 4 from J; bases not matched to a gene: 18. The CDR3 region is CASRLGSRDRVPGYGYTF. DNA of the CDR3: TGCGCCAGCAGATTAGGAAGCCGGGACAGGGTCCCGGGCTATGGCTACACCTTC.

V usage is TRBV2 and J usage is TRBJ2-7; the D gene is possibly TRBD1 (6 bases). CDR3 length equals 13 residues. CDR1 is SNHLY and CDR2 is FYNNEI in the germline V gene. Trimming removed 8 bases at V and 0 bases at J, with 11 bases between. The CDR3 sequence: CASETDSSYEQYF. Written as DNA, the CDR3 is TGTGCCAGCGAAACGGACAGCTCCTACGAGCAGTACTTC. Full variable domain (missing parts from reference TRBV2 and TRBJ2-7): EPEVTQTPSHQVTQMGQEVILRCVPISNHLYFYWYRQILGQKVEFLVSFYNNEISEKSEIFDDQFSVERPDGSNFTLKIRSTKLEDSAMYFCASETDSSYEQYFGPGTRLTVT.

The rearrangement links TRBV9 to TRBJ2-1; 8 bases line up with TRBD2. The CDR3 consists of 15 residues. Germline lookup yields CDR1 SGDLS and CDR2 YYNGEE. V lost 5 bases, J lost 4 bases, and 8 bases stayed unmatched. The CDR3: CASRESGSGYNEQFF. The CDR3 DNA sequence: TGTGCCAGCAGAGAAAGCGGGAGCGGGTACAATGAGCAGTTCTTC.

This clonotype was picked up one time. V gene TRBV2 combines with J gene TRBJ2-7; D might be TRBD1 or TRBD2, each matching 5 bases. Trimming removed 5 bases at V and 7 bases at J, with 15 bases between. The CDR3 has 13 residues. CDR1 is SNHLY, CDR2 FYNNEI, per germline. The CDR3 is CASSLSGTREQYF. CDR3 nucleotide sequence: TGTGCCAGCAGTCTTTCCGGGACCCGGGAGCAGTACTTC.

The J gene is TRBJ1-1, the V gene TRBV19; unclear D gene. Trimming took 2 bases from V and 0 from J, leaving 13 bases between them. The CDR3 runs 16 residues. The germline V gene encodes CDR1 LNHDA and CDR2 SQIVND (reference sequence). The CDR3 spells CASSIRAGIMNTEAFF. As DNA, the CDR3 is TGTGCCAGTAGTATAAGGGCGGGGATTATGAACACTGAAGCTTTCTTT.

The gene calls are TRBV30 and TRBJ1-2; no reliable D call. Germline CDR1 reads GTSNPN; CDR2 reads SVGIG (reference sequence). CDR3 length equals 14 residues. Trimming pared 0 bases from V and 2 bases from J, leaving 10 bases between. The CDR3 DNA reads as TGTGCCTGGAGTGTAGTTCCCCGAAACTATGGCTACACCTTC. Its protein product is CAWSVVPRNYGYTF.

The rearrangement links TRBV12-3 or TRBV12-4 to TRBJ1-5; D is unresolved. This CDR3 region has 13 residues. Trimming removed 2 bases at V and 11 bases at J, with 13 bases between. Here the CDR3 DNA reads TGTGCCAGCAGTTTAAGGTCGACGGGATCCCAGCATTTT. It yields the protein CASSLRSTGSQHF.

The genes are TRBV7-9 and TRBJ2-1; the D gene is possibly TRBD2 (6 bases). The germline V gene has CDR1 SEHNR and CDR2 FQNEAQ (reference sequence). Trimming cost V 5 bases and J 8 bases, with 10 bases left between them. This CDR3 comprises 12 residues. CDR3 protein: CASSPTGDEQFF. CDR3 DNA sequence: TGTGCCAGCAGCCCGACGGGGGATGAGCAGTTCTTC.

V gene TRBV29-1 combines with J gene TRBJ1-2; possible D gene TRBD1, 6 bases. Trimming took off 0 bases at V and 4 bases at J, with 15 bases between the two ends. There are 15 residues in the CDR3. Germline CDR1 reads SQVTM; CDR2 reads ANQGSEA. The CDR3 nucleotides are TGCAGCGTTGAAGACAGGGGAGGGAACGGCTATGGCTACACCTTC. This codes for CSVEDRGGNGYGYTF.

The chain has TRBV6-1 and TRBJ1-2, with D tentatively TRBD1 (6 bases). Looked up from germline, CDR1 is MNHNS and CDR2 is SASEGT. V lost 2 bases and J 4 bases, leaving 11 bases between the germline ends. This CDR3 has 14 residues. This CDR3 is CASSEQTGAYGYTF. DNA of the CDR3: TGTGCCAGCAGTGAACAGACAGGAGCCTATGGCTACACCTTC.

This chain connects TRBV6-5 to TRBJ2-7, with 9 bases fitting TRBD1. CDR3 length: 15 residues. Germline-derived CDR1 and CDR2 are MNHEY and SVGAGI. V trimming: 5 bases; J trimming: 6 bases; junction bases outside the gene matches: 11. The CDR3 sequence is CASSGTGGKRGEQYF. For the CDR3, the DNA is TGTGCCAGCAGTGGTACAGGGGGCAAAAGAGGCGAGCAGTACTTC.

In this sample, this clonotype turned up once. The gene calls are TRBV29-1 and TRBJ2-3; 7 nucleotides match TRBD1. The CDR3 has 13 amino acids. Trimming cost V 4 bases and J 4 bases; bases outside gene matches: 5. Per the germline V gene, CDR1 is SQVTM and CDR2 is ANQGSEA. CDR3 protein: CSVVGQIADTQYF. The CDR3 region has the DNA TGCAGCGTTGTGGGACAGATCGCAGATACGCAGTATTTT.

J is TRBJ1-1 and V is TRBV27; D uncertain. CDR3 length: 14 amino acids. CDR1 and CDR2 (germline): MNHEY, SMNVEV (reference sequence). Trimming left V 2 bases short and J 1 base short, with 8 bases between. The CDR3 DNA reads as TGTGCCAGCAGTTTACTCTCGAAGAACACTGAAGCTTTCTTT. Protein sequence: CASSLLSKNTEAFF.

The rearrangement links TRBV5-1 to TRBJ1-2, with 8 bases aligning to TRBD1. The CDR3 extends over 15 amino acids. J gave up 7 bases and V 5 bases, and 13 bases lay outside the gene matches. Germline CDR1 reads SGHRS; CDR2 reads YFSETQ. CDR3 bases: TGCGCCAGCAGTTCTATCCAGGGGGCGCTTACTGGCTACACCTTC. Translated: CASSSIQGALTGYTF.

The chain employs TRBV7-2 and TRBJ2-5, with 7 bases aligning to TRBD1. The V gene end was trimmed by 4 bases and the J gene end by 2 bases; junction bases not matched to a gene: 1. Per the germline V gene, CDR1 is SGHTA and CDR2 is FQGNSA. The CDR3 consists of 13 residues. CDR3 amino acids: CASSSGQQETQYF. DNA for the CDR3: TGTGCCAGCAGCTCGGGACAGCAAGAGACCCAGTACTTC.

The genes are TRBV7-9 and TRBJ2-7; possible D gene TRBD2, 6 bases. V lost 4 bases to trimming and J lost 6 bases, with 16 bases between them. Germline V gives CDR1 SEHNR, CDR2 FQNEAQ (reference sequence). The CDR3 extends over 14 amino acids. In nucleotides, the CDR3 is TGTGCCAGCAGCTCTAATCGGGAGTCCCGCGAGCAGTACTTC. As protein: CASSSNRESREQYF.